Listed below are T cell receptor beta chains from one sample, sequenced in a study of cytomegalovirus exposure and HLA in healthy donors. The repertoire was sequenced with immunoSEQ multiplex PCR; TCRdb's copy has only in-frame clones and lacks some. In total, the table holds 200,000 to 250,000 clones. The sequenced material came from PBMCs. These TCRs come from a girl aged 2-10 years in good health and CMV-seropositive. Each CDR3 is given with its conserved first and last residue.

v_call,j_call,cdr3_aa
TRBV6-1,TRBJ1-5,CASSPDPTVHQPQHF
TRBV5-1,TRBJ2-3,CASSPGGDTDTQYF
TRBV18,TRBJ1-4,CASSPREGSEKLFF
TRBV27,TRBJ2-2,CASSLSGPGELFF
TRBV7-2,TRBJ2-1,CASSRTGTGVNNEQFF
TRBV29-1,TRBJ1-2,CSVTSTGPYGYTF
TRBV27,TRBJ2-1,CASTLLQGYNNEQFF
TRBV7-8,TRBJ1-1,CASSYRRGLNTEAFF
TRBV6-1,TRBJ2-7,CASSRTGYYEQYF
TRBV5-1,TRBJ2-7,CASSSTYEQYF
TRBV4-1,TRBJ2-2,CASSQAGGRPGELFF